This T cell receptor (beta chain) was found in a study of blood T cell repertoires in COVID-19. The wider study: Nucleic acid was either cDNA or gDNA, and it came from T cells, B-cell-depleted T cells, or PBMCs.

The CDR3 contains 13 residues. Germline-derived CDR1 and CDR2 are LNHDA and SQIVND (reference sequence). The V and J ends lost 6 bases and 5 bases respectively, with 14 bases between them. This clone was counted a single time. Generated by immunoSEQ multiplex PCR, the TCRdb table keeps only in-frame clones and is missing some. The table lists 30,000 to 35,000 clones, around 89% of them singletons. This clonotype was sampled from a woman aged 40 to 55 with active or convalescent COVID-19. The rearrangement uses TRBV19 and TRBJ2-7; the D gene is possibly TRBD2 (6 bases). Sequencing used peripheral blood. This CDR3 is CASRPGAGNEQYF. The CDR3 DNA reads as TGTGCCAGTAGGCCCGGGGCGGGGAACGAGCAGTACTTC.